This is a list of T cell receptor beta chains from one sample in a study of T-cell memory formation after mild COVID-19. TCRdb independently ran MiXCR on the 5' RACE reads; one entry per CDR3 protein. The data contain 150,000 to 200,000 distinct CDR3 sequences, around 13% of them singletons. Source material: PBMCs or a T cell subset sorted from them (not recorded which). These receptor sequences come from an adult woman who had mild COVID-19 (a few samples of this study predate the infection). Cell type and time point are not known. Each CDR3 is given with its conserved first and last residue. D genes are given only for firm matches. The listing skips clone size in some rows; elsewhere it reads once, few, many or a size class.

17 | - | TRBJ2-5 | TRBV10-3 | - | TGTGCCATCAGAAACCCGGACGACAGGGAGGTCCAAGAGACCCAGTACTTC | CAIRNPDDREVQETQYF
18 | few | TRBJ2-7 | TRBV3-1 | TRBD2 | TGTGCCAGCAGCCAAGATCTCTGGACTAGCGGGAGGGGTTACGAGCAGTACTTC | CASSQDLWTSGRGYEQYF
16 | - | TRBJ2-5 | TRBV5-1 | - | TGCGCCAGCAGTTACGGTCAGGGGCCGGGAGTAGAGACCCAGTACTTC | CASSYGQGPGVETQYF
13 | few | TRBJ2-2 | TRBV24-1 | - | TGTGCCACCAGTTACGGGGAGCACGGGGAGCTGTTTTTT | CATSYGEHGELFF
16 | few | TRBJ2-3 | TRBV7-9 | TRBD2 | TGTGCCAGCAGCCAGGGGCCTAGCGGGGCTACAGATACGCAGTATTTT | CASSQGPSGATDTQYF
12 | - | TRBJ1-1 | TRBV29-1 | - | TGCAGCGTTGAGCGGGGGAGCACTGAAGCTTTCTTT | CSVERGSTEAFF
18 | - | TRBJ2-7 | TRBV24-1 | - | TGTGCCACCAGTGATTCGCCGGGATCGGGGGTCTTATCCTACGAGCAGTACTTC | CATSDSPGSGVLSYEQYF
13 | few | TRBJ1-1 | TRBV20-1 | - | TGCAGTGCTAGAGATGGGAGGGACACTGAAGCTTTCTTT | CSARDGRDTEAFF
13 | few | TRBJ2-3 | TRBV24-1 | - | TGTGCCACCAGTGATTCCTGGATGGATACGCAGTATTTT | CATSDSWMDTQYF
12 | - | TRBJ2-5 | TRBV12-3/TRBV12-4 | - | TGTGCCAGCAGTTTCGGTCCAGAGACCCAGTACTTC | CASSFGPETQYF
14 | - | TRBJ2-1 | TRBV29-1 | - | TGCAGTGGAAGAGAAGGCGGCTCCTACAATGAGCAGTTCTTC | CSGREGGSYNEQFF
14 | - | TRBJ1-3 | TRBV5-1 | - | TGCGCCAGCAGCTTCGAGGGGAAAGGAAACACCATATATTTT | CASSFEGKGNTIYF
16 | few | TRBJ2-1 | TRBV5-1 | TRBD2 | TGCGCCAGCAGCGAAAGGACTAGCGGGGGGGCCAATGAGCAGTTCTTC | CASSERTSGGANEQFF
15 | few | TRBJ2-1 | TRBV18 | - | TGTGCCAGCTCACCCACCTTGCAAGAGCTCAATGAGCAGTTCTTC | CASSPTLQELNEQFF
16 | many | TRBJ2-1 | TRBV18 | TRBD2 | TGTGCCAGCTCACCTCCGGGACTAGCGGACATCAATGAGCAGTTCTTC | CASSPPGLADINEQFF
14 | - | TRBJ2-3 | TRBV7-3 | - | TGTGCCAGCAGCTTAAATACCCGCACAGATACGCAGTATTTT | CASSLNTRTDTQYF
12 | few | TRBJ2-1 | TRBV6-2/TRBV6-3 | TRBD2 | TGTGCCAGCAGTACTAGCGTCGGAAACGAGTTCTTC | CASSTSVGNEFF
14 | - | TRBJ1-1 | TRBV10-3 | - | TGTGCCATCAGTGCCCCGAGGAGTGAGGAGATTGCTTTCTTT | CAISAPRSEEIAFF
18 | few | TRBJ2-1 | TRBV7-8 | - | TGTGCCAGCAGCTTAGCCCACCGAGGGACGAGCTCCTACAATGAGCAGTTCTTC | CASSLAHRGTSSYNEQFF
18 | - | TRBJ1-4 | TRBV29-1 | - | TGCAGCGTTGAAGATTGGCCAGGGCCAACCGCAACTAATGAAAAACTGTTTTTT | CSVEDWPGPTATNEKLFF
13 | - | TRBJ2-7 | TRBV9 | - | TGTGCCAGCAGCGGGACTTCATCCCACGAGCAGTACTTC | CASSGTSSHEQYF
16 | - | TRBJ2-5 | TRBV4-1 | TRBD2 | TGCGCCAGCAGCCACCCCACCAGCGGGGGGGCGGGGACCCAGTACTTC | CASSHPTSGGAGTQYF
13 | - | TRBJ2-1 | TRBV4-1 | - | TGCGCCAGCAGCCAAGAGTTTGGATATGAGCAGTTCTTC | CASSQEFGYEQFF
17 | - | TRBJ2-7 | TRBV7-6 | TRBD1 | TGTGCCAGCAGCTTAGCTGCGGGACAGGGGGACTCCTACGAGCAGTACTTC | CASSLAAGQGDSYEQYF
13 | few | TRBJ2-1 | TRBV27 | - | TGTGCCAGCAGTTTATCGGCGGACAATGAGCAGTTCTTC | CASSLSADNEQFF
13 | - | TRBJ2-7 | TRBV15 | - | TGTGCCACCAGCATCGGAAGTCCTTACGAGCAGTACTTC | CATSIGSPYEQYF
13 | - | TRBJ2-5 | TRBV20-1 | - | TGCAGTGCAATGAGACAAAACCAAGAGACCCAGTACTTC | CSAMRQNQETQYF
16 | - | TRBJ2-3 | TRBV7-6 | TRBD1 | TGTGCCAGCAGCTTAATAGGGACAGGGGCCACAGATACGCAGTATTTT | CASSLIGTGATDTQYF
14 | - | TRBJ2-1 | TRBV3-1 | TRBD2 | TGTGCCAGCAGCCGTGCGAGCGGGAAGTATGAGCAGTTCTTC | CASSRASGKYEQFF
14 | few | TRBJ1-1 | TRBV7-9 | - | TGTGCCAGCACTCAATCTGGGGTTCTACTTGAAGCTTTCTTT | CASTQSGVLLEAFF
15 | - | TRBJ2-5 | TRBV7-2 | - | TGTGCCAGCAGCACTACGCGAACTAGGGAAGAGACCCAGTACTTC | CASSTTRTREETQYF
15 | - | TRBJ1-2 | TRBV12-3/TRBV12-4 | TRBD1 | TGTGCCAGCAGTTCAGGACAGGTGGCCACCTATGGCTACACCTTC | CASSSGQVATYGYTF
13 | many | TRBJ2-7 | TRBV29-1 | - | TGCAGCGTTGAAGATCGGACTCCCTACGAGCAGTACTTC | CSVEDRTPYEQYF
12 | few | TRBJ2-3 | TRBV29-1 | - | TGCAGCGTTGAAACGTCGTTGGATACGCAGTATTTT | CSVETSLDTQYF
15 | few | TRBJ1-4 | TRBV4-2 | TRBD1 | TGTGCCAGCAGCCAAGGACAGGGGCAATATGAAAAACTGTTTTTT | CASSQGQGQYEKLFF
14 | - | TRBJ1-5 | TRBV6-1 | - | TGTGCCAGCATTCCGGACAGTAGCAATCAGCCCCAGCATTTT | CASIPDSSNQPQHF
15 | few | TRBJ2-1 | TRBV27 | - | TGTGCCAGCAGCCCGACTAGTTTGGGGGGCAATGAGCAGTTCTTC | CASSPTSLGGNEQFF
19 | - | TRBJ2-2 | TRBV9 | TRBD2 | TGTGCCAGCAGCGTAGACCCAGGGACTAGCGGGATGGGGACCGGGGAGCTGTTTTTT | CASSVDPGTSGMGTGELFF
15 | - | TRBJ1-1 | TRBV5-5 | - | TGTGCCAGCAGCTATACAGGGAGCGGTCACACTGAAGCTTTCTTT | CASSYTGSGHTEAFF
15 | - | TRBJ2-2 | TRBV5-1 | TRBD1 | TGCGCCAGCAGGATCCAGGGACAGGGTACCGGGGAGCTGTTTTTT | CASRIQGQGTGELFF
13 | - | TRBJ1-1 | TRBV9 | - | TGTGCCAGCAGCCTCCAGGTTAACACTGAAGCTTTCTTT | CASSLQVNTEAFF
15 | - | TRBJ1-6 | TRBV5-1 | - | TGCGCCAGCAGCGCTGAGGGGTTACGGAATTCACCCCTCCACTTT | CASSAEGLRNSPLHF
14 | few | TRBJ1-1 | TRBV29-1 | - | TGCAGCGTGCGACTCCGCCGGGAGAACACTGAAGCTTTCTTT | CSVRLRRENTEAFF
17 | - | TRBJ1-5 | TRBV3-1 | - | TGTGCCAGCAGCCACGGTACAGGTTATTCTAGCAATCAGCCCCAGCATTTT | CASSHGTGYSSNQPQHF
14 | few | TRBJ2-7 | TRBV12-3/TRBV12-4 | - | TGTGCCAGCAGTTTGACGTTGGACCCATACGAGCAGTACTTC | CASSLTLDPYEQYF
14 | few | TRBJ1-1 | TRBV11-2 | - | TGTGCCAGCAGCTTAGACGCGGGGAGCCCTGAAGCTTTCTTT | CASSLDAGSPEAFF
14 | - | TRBJ2-7 | TRBV4-1 | - | TGCGCCAGCAGCCAATCCGGGGGCAAGCGCGAGCAGTACTTC | CASSQSGGKREQYF
14 | many | TRBJ1-1 | TRBV19 | - | TGTGCCAGTAGTTCGAGGGCGATGAACACTGAAGCTTTCTTT | CASSSRAMNTEAFF
13 | - | TRBJ2-7 | TRBV5-1 | - | TGCGCCAGCAGCGTCGGGGCGGGCTACGAGCAGTACTTC | CASSVGAGYEQYF
14 | - | TRBJ1-5 | TRBV27 | - | TGTGCCAGCAGTTTTGCTTTCGGGACCCAGCCCCAGCATTTT | CASSFAFGTQPQHF
14 | - | TRBJ2-5 | TRBV6-5 | - | TGTGCCAGCAGCCCCAACGTCGGGGGAGAGACCCAGTACTTC | CASSPNVGGETQYF
14 | few | TRBJ2-1 | TRBV5-1 | - | TGCGCCAGCAGCTCCCGGGGTAGCGGCAATGAGCAGTTCTTC | CASSSRGSGNEQFF
15 | - | TRBJ2-1 | TRBV7-9 | TRBD1 | TGTGCCAGCAGCGACAGGGGGCTAGGGGGATATGAGCAGTTCTTC | CASSDRGLGGYEQFF
14 | - | TRBJ1-1 | TRBV12-3/TRBV12-4 | - | TGTGCCAGCAGTCCCGGGCCATTGAACACTGAAGCTTTCTTT | CASSPGPLNTEAFF
13 | many | TRBJ2-7 | TRBV5-1 | - | TGCGCCAGCAGCCTGGACCTAGGGAACGAGCAGTACTTC | CASSLDLGNEQYF
14 | - | TRBJ2-7 | TRBV5-1 | - | TGCGCCAGCAAACCGGGACTGGGGGCCTACGAGCAGTACTTC | CASKPGLGAYEQYF
15 | - | TRBJ2-7 | TRBV7-6 | TRBD2 | TGTGCCAGCACCCCCCGGAGTAGCGGGAGTTCCGAGCAGTACTTC | CASTPRSSGSSEQYF
16 | few | TRBJ2-2 | TRBV5-4 | - | TGTGCCATCACCCCTAGCCCAGGGAGCGGTACCGGGGAGCTGTTTTTT | CAITPSPGSGTGELFF